The T cell receptor (beta chain) described here comes from a study of blood T cell repertoires in COVID-19. At the level of the study: Some COVID-19 samples were acute and others convalescent; all came from the United States, Italy and Spain. T cells, B-cell-depleted T cells, or PBMCs supplied cDNA or gDNA.

The V and J ends lost 5 bases and 13 bases, in that order; junction bases with no gene match: 14. The CDR3 totals 15 residues. CDR1 and CDR2 from the germline V gene are SGHAT and FQNNGV. In the authors' methods: Nucleated cell number was recorded as an estimate derived from reference gene primer amplification. Produced via immunoSEQ multiplex PCR; TCRdb's table is partial and in-frame only. The V and J calls and clone size were taken over from that table, and D and trimming were inferred from the DNA. The profile shows 65,000 to 80,000 clones, around 83% of them singletons. This clone has only a few counts.

The sequencing sample was made of peripheral blood. This receptor was taken from a human donor in a cohort sampled during active COVID-19. V usage is TRBV11-2 and J usage is TRBJ1-6; 7 nucleotides align to TRBD1. This chain's CDR3 is CASSRLDRVIFPLHF. The DNA for the CDR3 is TGTGCCAGCAGCCGCCTCGACAGGGTCATCTTTCCCCTCCACTTT.